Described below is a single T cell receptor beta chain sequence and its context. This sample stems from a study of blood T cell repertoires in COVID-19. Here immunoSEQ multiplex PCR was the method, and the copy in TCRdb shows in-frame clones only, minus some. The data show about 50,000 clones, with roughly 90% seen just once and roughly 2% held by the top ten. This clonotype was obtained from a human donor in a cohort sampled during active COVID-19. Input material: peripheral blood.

The CDR3 is CASSGTGSYEQYF. CDR3 nucleotides: TGTGCCAGCAGCGGGACGGGGTCCTACGAGCAGTACTTC. The J gene is TRBJ2-7, the V gene TRBV9; possible D gene TRBD2, 5 bases. Trimming removed 3 bases from V and 1 base from J, with 8 bases in between. There are 13 residues in the CDR3. The V gene's germline CDR1 is SGDLS and CDR2 YYNGEE. Full variable domain (missing parts from reference TRBV9 and TRBJ2-7): DSGVTQTPKHLITATGQRVTLRCSPRSGDLSVYWYQQSLDQGLQFLIQYYNGEERAKGNILERFSAQQFPDLHSELNLSSLELGDSALYFCASSGTGSYEQYFGPGTRLTVT.